These T cell receptor beta chains were read from a single sample in a study of cytomegalovirus exposure and HLA in healthy donors. This table comes from immunoSEQ multiplex PCR, and its TCRdb copy is limited to in-frame clones, with some not included. Found here are 280,000 or so clones, approximately 90% of them singletons; the top ten hold 2% to 3%. The sample taken for sequencing was PBMCs. These receptors all come from a woman aged 18-29 years in good health and CMV-seronegative. CDR3s include the opening cysteine and the closing phenylalanine or tryptophan. D genes are given only for firm matches. Not every row has a clone size; where given, it reads once, few, many or a size class.

D gene	J gene	clone size	V gene	CDR3 DNA	CDR3 protein
.	TRBJ2-5	.	TRBV6-6	TGTGCCAGCAGATCCGGACAGCCGGAGACCCAGTACTTC	CASRSGQPETQYF
.	TRBJ2-1	.	TRBV6-1	TGTGCCAGCAGTAAACAGGGTTGGAATGAGCAGTTCTTC	CASSKQGWNEQFF
TRBD1	TRBJ1-1	.	TRBV19	TGTGCCAGCTCAGGGGGGACTGAAGCTTTCTTT	CASSGGTEAFF
TRBD1	TRBJ2-7	.	TRBV27	TGTGCCAGCAGTTCACAGGGGGCCGGCTCCTACGAGCAGTACTTC	CASSSQGAGSYEQYF
.	TRBJ1-2	.	TRBV29-1	TGCAGCGTCCCTACCCCTAACTATGGCTACACCTTC	CSVPTPNYGYTF
.	TRBJ1-2	.	TRBV11-2	TGTGCCAGCAGCTTAGACGGGGTCAGTGGCTACACCTTC	CASSLDGVSGYTF
TRBD2	TRBJ2-3	.	TRBV7-6	TGTGCCAGCAGCTTACTGCGGGGGAGCACAGATACGCAGTATTTT	CASSLLRGSTDTQYF
TRBD2	TRBJ2-1	.	TRBV7-2	TGTGCCAGCAGCCCAAGGGGGACCGGGACTAGCGGGTACAATGAGCAGTTCTTC	CASSPRGTGTSGYNEQFF
.	TRBJ2-7	few	TRBV7-9	TGTGCCAGCAGCTTCGGCGGGGCGTCCTACGAGCAGTACTTC	CASSFGGASYEQYF
.	TRBJ1-2	.	TRBV7-6	TGTGCCAGCAGCCCAGGGGTCAGGGGAGACTATGGCTACACCTTC	CASSPGVRGDYGYTF
.	TRBJ1-2	.	TRBV5-8	TGTGCCAGCAGCTTTTTCAGGGTGGGGCCCCATGGCTACACCTTC	CASSFFRVGPHGYTF
.	TRBJ1-2	.	TRBV6-5	TGTGCCAGCAGTTACAGGGGGAATTGGGGGTATGGCTACACCTTC	CASSYRGNWGYGYTF
TRBD2	TRBJ2-7	.	TRBV4-2	TGTGCCAGCAGCCAAGTAGGTAGCGGGGTATACGAGCAGTACTTC	CASSQVGSGVYEQYF
TRBD2	TRBJ2-7	.	TRBV18	TGTGCCAGCTCACCCCAACCAGCGGGGGAGTCCTACGAGCAGTACTTC	CASSPQPAGESYEQYF
.	TRBJ2-3	.	TRBV5-1	TGCGCCAGCAGCTCCGCGGGGAGCACAGATACGCAGTATTTT	CASSSAGSTDTQYF
TRBD2	TRBJ2-2	once	TRBV2	TGTGCCAGCAACCCGACTAGCGGGGCGAACACCGGGGAGCTGTTTTTT	CASNPTSGANTGELFF
.	TRBJ1-4	.	TRBV6-1	TGTGCCAGCAGTGAATGGGGCCGGAATGAAAAACTGTTTTTT	CASSEWGRNEKLFF
.	TRBJ1-6	few	TRBV6-1	TGTGCCAGCCGGGCCCAACAGGATTCACCCCTCCACTTT	CASRAQQDSPLHF
TRBD1	TRBJ1-1	.	TRBV5-1	TGCGCCAGCAGCTTGCGGACAGGGACTGAAGCTTTCTTT	CASSLRTGTEAFF
.	TRBJ1-1	.	TRBV30	TGTGCCTGGAGACAGGTCCTCACTGAAGCTTTCTTT	CAWRQVLTEAFF
TRBD1	TRBJ2-2	once	TRBV14	TGTGCCAGCAGCCCTAGATTGGGGGACAGGAAGAACACCGGGGAGCTGTTTTTT	CASSPRLGDRKNTGELFF
TRBD1	TRBJ2-7	.	TRBV9	TGTGCCAGCAGCGTTGAAGGGACAGGGGAGCAGTACTTC	CASSVEGTGEQYF
TRBD1	TRBJ2-3	.	TRBV11-2	TGTGCCAGCAGCTTAGTACCAGGGGGCGCAGGGGGAGATACGCAGTATTTT	CASSLVPGGAGGDTQYF
.	TRBJ2-3	.	TRBV7-7	TGTGCCAGCAGCTTTTTCCCCCAGGGGTCTAGCACAGATACGCAGTATTTT	CASSFFPQGSSTDTQYF
TRBD2	TRBJ2-5	.	TRBV6-5	TGTGCCAGCAGTACGGGCGGGGGGAACAAAGAGACCCAGTACTTC	CASSTGGGNKETQYF
TRBD1	TRBJ1-2	.	TRBV5-1	TGCGCCAGCAGCTCCAGTCCGGGACAGGGGAATGGCTACACCTTC	CASSSSPGQGNGYTF
.	TRBJ2-1	.	TRBV29-1	TGCAGCGTTGGAGGAGAGGACAATGAGCAGTTCTTC	CSVGGEDNEQFF
.	TRBJ1-5	.	TRBV18	TGTGCCAGCTCACCGGGGCAGTCGCTCCAGCCCCAGCATTTT	CASSPGQSLQPQHF
.	TRBJ1-2	.	TRBV30	TGTGCCTGGAGCTCCAGGTTTTATGGCTACACCTTC	CAWSSRFYGYTF
TRBD2	TRBJ2-1	.	TRBV19	TGTGCCAGCACTCAACCGGGACTAGGAAGGGCTGAGCAGTTCTTC	CASTQPGLGRAEQFF
TRBD2	TRBJ2-1	.	TRBV30	TGTGCCTGGAGTGAGATAGCGGGGGGCTACAATGAGCAGTTCTTC	CAWSEIAGGYNEQFF
.	TRBJ1-2	.	TRBV15	TGTGCCACCAGCAGAGCTCAGGGCGCCTATGGCTACACCTTC	CATSRAQGAYGYTF
.	TRBJ1-1	.	TRBV2	TGTGCCAGCCGTCCACGGACGGGAGCTGAAGCTTTCTTT	CASRPRTGAEAFF
TRBD1	TRBJ2-1	.	TRBV18	TGTGCCAGCTCACCGACAGGGGACTCCTACAATGAGCAGTTCTTC	CASSPTGDSYNEQFF
.	TRBJ2-7	.	TRBV5-1	TGCGCCAGCAGCTTGGTATCGGGACAATCCTACGAGCAGTACTTC	CASSLVSGQSYEQYF
.	TRBJ1-6	.	TRBV15	TGTGCCACCAGCAGAGATCTTAATTCACCCCTCCACTTT	CATSRDLNSPLHF
.	TRBJ1-1	.	TRBV10-1	TGCGCCAGCAGTGAAGGCGCAGGGAAAGCTTTCTTT	CASSEGAGKAFF
TRBD2	TRBJ2-3	.	TRBV7-2	TGTGCCAGCAGCTTAGGGAGCGGGGGCGTAGATACGCAGTATTTT	CASSLGSGGVDTQYF
.	TRBJ1-1	.	TRBV2	TGTGCCAGCAGGAAAAATACAGGGTGGGGTACTGAAGCTTTCTTT	CASRKNTGWGTEAFF
TRBD1	TRBJ1-1	.	TRBV5-1	TGCGCCAGCAGGGGGTCGACAGGGGCCCGCCGAGCTTTCTTT	CASRGSTGARRAFF
TRBD1	TRBJ1-1	.	TRBV4-1	TGCGCCAGCAGCCCGGGACAGGGGAACACTGAAGCTTTCTTT	CASSPGQGNTEAFF
.	TRBJ1-5	.	TRBV21-1	TGTGCCAGCAGCAAATCGGGGGACTCGCTGGGAGGGCAGCCCCAGCATTTT	CASSKSGDSLGGQPQHF
TRBD1	TRBJ2-6	.	TRBV4-1	TGCGCCAGCAGCCTATGGACAGGGGATGGTGGGGCCAACGTCCTGACTTTC	CASSLWTGDGGANVLTF
TRBD1	TRBJ1-4	few	TRBV6-1	TGTGCCAGCACCACGTTGAACAGGGGTAGTGAAAAACTGTTTTTT	CASTTLNRGSEKLFF
.	TRBJ1-2	.	TRBV6-1	TGTGCCAGCAGTGAAGGGGGAGGCAGGTCGGGAGGCTACACCTTC	CASSEGGGRSGGYTF
TRBD1	TRBJ1-5	.	TRBV27	TGTGTCAGCGGAAACAGCCCGACAGGGAAACAGCCCCAGCATTTT	CVSGNSPTGKQPQHF
.	TRBJ2-3	.	TRBV9	TGTGCCAGCAGCGTAGCGAGCATTCGTTCTGATACGCAGTATTTT	CASSVASIRSDTQYF
.	TRBJ2-7	.	TRBV11-1	TGTGCCAGCAGCCCGGGGTACGAGCAGTACTTC	CASSPGYEQYF
.	TRBJ2-2	.	TRBV6-5	TGTGCCAGCAGTACGGTTAGCACCGGGGAGCTGTTTTTT	CASSTVSTGELFF
TRBD1	TRBJ2-3	.	TRBV6-5	TGTGCCAGCAGTTACAGGGGGACAGGTTCCACAGATACGCAGTATTTT	CASSYRGTGSTDTQYF
TRBD1	TRBJ1-6	.	TRBV7-8	TGTGCCAGCAGCGCTTCAAGGGGGCCAACGTATAATTCACCCCTCCACTTT	CASSASRGPTYNSPLHF